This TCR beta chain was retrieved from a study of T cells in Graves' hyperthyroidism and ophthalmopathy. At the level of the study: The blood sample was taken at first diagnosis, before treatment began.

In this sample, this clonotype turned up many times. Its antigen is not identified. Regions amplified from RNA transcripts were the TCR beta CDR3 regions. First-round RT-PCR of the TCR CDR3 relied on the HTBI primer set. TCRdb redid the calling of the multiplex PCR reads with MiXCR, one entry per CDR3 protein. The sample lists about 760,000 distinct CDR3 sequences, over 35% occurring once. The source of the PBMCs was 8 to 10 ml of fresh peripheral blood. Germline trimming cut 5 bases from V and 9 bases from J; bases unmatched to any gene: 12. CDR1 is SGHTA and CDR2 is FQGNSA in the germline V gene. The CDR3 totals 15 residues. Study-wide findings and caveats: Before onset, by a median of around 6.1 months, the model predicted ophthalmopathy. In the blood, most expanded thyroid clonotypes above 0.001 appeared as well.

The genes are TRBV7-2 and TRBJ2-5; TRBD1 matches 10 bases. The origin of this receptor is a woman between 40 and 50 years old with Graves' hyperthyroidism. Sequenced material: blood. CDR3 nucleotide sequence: TGTGCCAGCAGCCCTCCCGGGACAGGGGCCACCCCCCAGTACTTC. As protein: CASSPPGTGATPQYF.